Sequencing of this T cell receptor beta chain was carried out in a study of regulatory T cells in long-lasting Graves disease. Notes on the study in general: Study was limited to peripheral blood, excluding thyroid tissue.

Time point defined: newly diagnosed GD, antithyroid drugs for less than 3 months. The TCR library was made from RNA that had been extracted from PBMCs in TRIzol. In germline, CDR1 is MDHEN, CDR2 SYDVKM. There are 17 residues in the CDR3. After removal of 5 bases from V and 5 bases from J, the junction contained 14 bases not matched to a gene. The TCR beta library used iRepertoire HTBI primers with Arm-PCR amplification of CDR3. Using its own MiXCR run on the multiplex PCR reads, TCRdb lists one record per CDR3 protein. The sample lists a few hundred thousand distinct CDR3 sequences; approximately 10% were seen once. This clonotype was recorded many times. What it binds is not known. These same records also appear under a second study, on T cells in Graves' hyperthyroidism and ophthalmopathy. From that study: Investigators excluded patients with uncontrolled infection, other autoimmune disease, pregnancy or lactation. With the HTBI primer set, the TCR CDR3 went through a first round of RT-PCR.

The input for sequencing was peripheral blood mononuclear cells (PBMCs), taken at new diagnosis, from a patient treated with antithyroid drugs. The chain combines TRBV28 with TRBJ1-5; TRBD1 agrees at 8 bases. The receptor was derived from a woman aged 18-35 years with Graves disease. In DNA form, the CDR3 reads TGTGCCAGCAGTAACTGGGGAGTGACAGGGGTGTATCAGCCCCAGCATTTT. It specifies CASSNWGVTGVYQPQHF.